Presented here are 27 T cell receptor beta chains from one specimen sequenced in a study of T cell repertoires in cytomegalovirus infection. TCRdb re-analysed the reads in MiXCR, keeping a single row per CDR3 protein. Found here are fewer than 350,000 distinct CDR3 sequences, roughly 15% of them singletons; the top ten hold 12%. Sequenced material: PBMCs. These receptors were collected from a human donor in good health (CMV status not recorded). Some clones in this sample may be carry-over from other donors' samples.

V gene TRBV6-6 combines with J gene TRBJ1-1; D possibly corresponds to TRBD1 (6 bases). Germline CDR1 is MNHNY and CDR2 is SVGAGI (reference sequence). This CDR3 has 12 residues. Trimming removed 4 bases from V and 12 bases from J, with 15 bases in between. The CDR3: CASSFPEGGTFF. In DNA form, the CDR3 reads TGTGCCAGCAGTTTCCCAGAGGGGGGGACTTTCTTT.

This clonotype appeared many times. V usage is TRBV28 and J usage is TRBJ1-5; the D is unclear. Germline V gene sequence: CDR1 MDHEN, CDR2 SYDVKM. This CDR3 has 13 amino acids. Trimming cost V 3 bases and J 4 bases, with 7 bases left between them. DNA of the CDR3: TGTGCCAGCAGTTTGCAGCAGAATCAGCCCCAGCATTTT. This codes for CASSLQQNQPQHF.

This clonotype was recorded many times. The chain recombines TRBV7-2 with TRBJ1-2; 12 bases align to TRBD1. Germline loops: CDR1 SGHTA, CDR2 FQGNSA. The CDR3 totals 15 residues. V lost 5 bases and J lost 4; bases outside the gene matches: 5. The CDR3, as DNA: TGTGCCAGCAGCCCGGGACAGGGGGCGCGCTATGGCTACACCTTC. Protein: CASSPGQGARYGYTF.

This clonotype occurred many times. The chain links TRBV18 to TRBJ2-1, with unresolved D. The CDR3 is made up of 19 amino acids. Trimming shortened V by 2 bases and J by 2 bases, and 22 bases separated the two germline ends. Per germline, CDR1 KGHSH and CDR2 LQKENI. For the CDR3, the DNA is TGTGCCAGCTCACCAGCAATAATAAACCGGGCCTCAACCTACAATGAGCAGTTCTTC. The encoded protein is CASSPAIINRASTYNEQFF.

The chain links TRBV20-1 to TRBJ2-1; TRBD2 aligns across 8 bases. Germline CDR1 and CDR2: DFQATT and SNEGSKA (reference sequence). With V trimmed by 5 bases and J by 2 bases, 5 bases remained unmatched. This CDR3 region has 14 residues. CDR3 in amino acids: CSALRGGTYNEQFF. In nucleotides, the CDR3 is TGCAGTGCTTTACGCGGGGGGACCTACAATGAGCAGTTCTTC.

The chain is built from TRBV20-1 and TRBJ1-2, with 9 bases aligning to TRBD1. In germline, CDR1 is DFQATT, CDR2 SNEGSKA (reference sequence). This CDR3 spans 16 amino acids. The junction had 18 bases not matched to a gene; V was cut back by 6 bases and J by 7 bases. CDR3 amino acids: CSAGGQGKGKNLGYTF. The CDR3 nucleotides read TGCAGTGCGGGAGGACAGGGGAAGGGGAAAAATCTTGGCTACACCTTC.

This clonotype was observed at least ten times. This sequence joins TRBV7-2 and TRBJ2-7; 11 positions match TRBD2. After removal of 10 bases from V and 4 bases from J, the junction contained 6 bases not matched to a gene. Germline loops: CDR1 SGHTA, CDR2 FQGNSA. The CDR3 has 13 amino acids. CDR3 DNA: TGTGCCATACCGGGGACTAGCGGATACGAGCAGTACTTC. It specifies CAIPGTSGYEQYF.

V and J are TRBV20-1 and TRBJ1-1; D is undetermined. From germline, CDR1 is DFQATT and CDR2 SNEGSKA (reference sequence). Trimming shortened V by 5 bases and J by 0 bases, and 7 bases separated the two germline ends. The CDR3 sequence is 12 residues long. CDR3 nucleotide sequence: TGCAGTGCTTTGGGGTTGAACACTGAAGCTTTCTTT. This codes for CSALGLNTEAFF.

Written as DNA, the CDR3 is TGTGCCAGCAGCTTAGACAGGGGAGCTAATGAAAAACTGTTTTTT. It translates to CASSLDRGANEKLFF. This sequence joins TRBV7-9 and TRBJ1-4; 7 bases are shared with TRBD1. The CDR3 totals 15 residues. Germline-derived CDR1 and CDR2 are SEHNR and FQNEAQ (reference sequence). After removal of 1 base from V and 3 bases from J, the junction contained 2 bases not matched to a gene. Full variable domain (missing parts from reference TRBV7-9 and TRBJ1-4): DTGVSQNPRHKITKRGQNVTFRCDPISEHNRLYWYRQTLGQGPEFLTYFQNEAQLEKSRLLSDRFSAERPKGSFSTLEIQRTEQGDSAMYLCASSLDRGANEKLFFGSGTQLSVL.

This clonotype was seen ten or more times. CDR3 sequence: CASSLKRDRGGETQYF. As DNA, the CDR3 is TGTGCCAGCAGCCTCAAACGGGACAGGGGGGGGGAGACCCAGTACTTC. The chain has TRBV7-8 and TRBJ2-5; 11 nucleotides match TRBD1. There are 16 residues in the CDR3. Germline assignment: CDR1 SGHVS and CDR2 FQNEAQ. J lost 5 bases, V lost 5 bases, and 10 bases had no gene match.

The V and J genes are TRBV5-1 and TRBJ2-7; maybe TRBD2 (5 bases). V lost 4 bases and J 4 bases, leaving 12 bases between the germline ends. CDR3 length: 13 residues. Germline CDR1 and CDR2: SGHRS and YFSETQ. This CDR3 is CASSPEEEYEQYF. The CDR3 nucleotides are TGCGCCAGCAGCCCGGAGGAAGAATACGAGCAGTACTTC.

V and J are TRBV7-6 and TRBJ2-3, with no clear D. The V end lost 1 base, the J end lost 4 bases, and 3 bases lay between the germline ends. CDR1 and CDR2 from the germline V gene are SGHVS and FNYEAQ. This CDR3 has 12 residues. CDR3 in DNA: TGTGCCAGCAGCTTAGTGTCAGATACGCAGTATTTT. It translates to CASSLVSDTQYF.

J is TRBJ1-2 and V is TRBV12-3 or TRBV12-4, with D possibly being TRBD1 (5 bases). With 3 bases removed from V and 8 bases from J, the gap between germline ends came to 13 bases. The CDR3 has 13 amino acids. Here the CDR3 reads CASSFSGTGGYTF. The CDR3 bases are TGTGCCAGCAGTTTCTCCGGGACTGGAGGCTACACCTTC.

The chain joins TRBV3-1 to TRBJ1-2; D unresolved. Germline V gene data show CDR1 as LGHDT and CDR2 as YNNKEL (reference sequence). The CDR3 covers 12 residues. Trimming took 1 base from V and 11 from J, leaving 11 bases between them. This chain's CDR3 is CASSQGLWGYTF. Written as DNA, the CDR3 is TGTGCCAGCAGCCAAGGGTTATGGGGATACACCTTC.

This clonotype has ten or more counts. The chain carries TRBV7-2 and TRBJ1-3; TRBD1 matches at 7 bases. This CDR3 spans 16 amino acids. The J segment lost 0 bases and the V segment lost 1 base, leaving 3 bases of the junction unmatched. Germline V gives CDR1 SGHTA, CDR2 FQGNSA. CDR3 sequence: CASSLVAGGSGNTIYF. CDR3 DNA: TGTGCCAGCAGCTTAGTCGCAGGGGGCTCTGGAAACACCATATATTTT.

This clonotype was observed at least ten times. The chain couples TRBV4-1 to TRBJ1-5, with 9 bases matching TRBD1. The germline V gene has CDR1 MGHRA and CDR2 YSYEKL. V shed 4 bases and J 6 bases; nucleotides not matched to a gene: 7. The CDR3 sequence is 15 residues long. The CDR3 DNA follows: TGCGCCAGCAGCCCTGGACAGGGGCCCCTTCAGCCCCAGCATTTT. Protein product: CASSPGQGPLQPQHF.

V gene TRBV6-2 or TRBV6-3 combines with J gene TRBJ1-1; D is unclear. The CDR3 totals 13 residues. Per the germline V gene, CDR1 is MNHEY and CDR2 is SVGEGT. Trimming pared 7 bases from V and 2 bases from J, leaving 11 bases between. In nucleotides, the CDR3 is TGTGCCAGCACTAGAGGACTCAACACTGAAGCTTTCTTT. Its protein is CASTRGLNTEAFF.

J is TRBJ1-2 and V is TRBV18; D is perhaps TRBD1 (5 bases). V lost 7 bases and J 14 bases, leaving 23 bases between the germline ends. This CDR3 has 13 amino acids. From germline, CDR1 is KGHSH and CDR2 LQKENI. The CDR3 nucleotides are TGTGCCAGCTGGGACTCAATGTCGGCTAGTTGGACCTTC. It is translated as CASWDSMSASWTF. Full variable domain (missing parts from reference TRBV18 and TRBJ1-2): NAGVMQNPRHLVRRRGQEARLRCSPMKGHSHVYWYRQLPEEGLKFMVYLQKENIIDESGMPKERFSAEFPKEGPSILRIQQVVRGDSAAYFCASWDSMSASWTFGSGTRLTVV.

This clonotype was counted many times. The chain has TRBV7-4 and TRBJ2-1; TRBD1 agrees at 9 bases. The CDR3 covers 16 residues. The junction had 4 bases not matched to a gene; V was cut back by 0 bases and J by 4 bases. Germline CDR1 and CDR2: SGHVT and SQSDAQ. The CDR3 is CASSLAPGQGYNEQFF. The CDR3 coding sequence is TGTGCCAGCAGCTTAGCCCCGGGACAGGGATACAATGAGCAGTTCTTC. The complete variable domain, with remaining parts taken from reference TRBV7-4 and TRBJ2-1, reads GAGVSQSPRYKVAKRGRDVALRCDSISGHVTLYWYRQTLGQGSEVLTYSQSDAQRDKSGRPSGRFSAERPERSVSTLKIQRTEQGDSAVYLCASSLAPGQGYNEQFFGPGTRLTVL.

This chain connects TRBV3-1 to TRBJ1-1; D call uncertain. CDR1 is LGHDT, CDR2 YNNKEL, per germline (reference sequence). The CDR3 sequence is 11 residues long. The V and J ends lost 0 bases and 8 bases respectively, with 4 bases between them. The CDR3 DNA is TGTGCCAGCAGCCAAGAAGGGGAAGCTTTCTTT. Its protein is CASSQEGEAFF.

This clonotype was detected a few times. V is TRBV3-1 and J is TRBJ2-2; D remains ambiguous. The CDR3 covers 12 residues. The V gene lost 7 bases and the J gene lost 0 bases, with 3 bases spanning the gap. CDR1 and CDR2 from the germline V gene are LGHDT and YNNKEL (reference sequence). CDR3 protein: CASTPNTGELFF. The CDR3 DNA reads TGTGCCAGCACTCCGAACACCGGGGAGCTGTTTTTT.

The rearrangement uses TRBV2 and TRBJ1-1; TRBD1 might be the D (5 bases). The CDR3 has 11 residues. Trimming left V 4 bases short and J 10 bases short, with 10 bases between. The germline V gene has CDR1 SNHLY and CDR2 FYNNEI. CDR3 DNA sequence: TGTGCCAGCAGTGTACAACAGGCAGCTTTCTTT. Translation gives CASSVQQAAFF.

A few counts support this clonotype. Here the CDR3 DNA reads TGCAGCGTTGATAATGGCAGGGGGCTAAAAAACATTCAGTACTTC. It specifies CSVDNGRGLKNIQYF. The chain combines TRBV29-1 with TRBJ2-4; 8 bases agree with TRBD1. Germline-derived CDR1 and CDR2 are SQVTM and ANQGSEA. This CDR3 has 15 amino acids. Trimming removed 3 bases from V and 4 bases from J; junction bases left unmatched: 8.

The genes are TRBV18 and TRBJ1-4; D call uncertain. CDR1 is KGHSH, CDR2 LQKENI, per germline. V shed 0 bases and J shed 8 bases, with 13 bases lying between them. There are 15 residues in the CDR3. CDR3: CASSPPNGFQEKLFF. The CDR3 DNA sequence: TGTGCCAGCTCACCACCGAATGGGTTTCAGGAAAAACTGTTTTTT. The variable domain in full, with the rest retrieved from reference TRBV18 and TRBJ1-4, is NAGVMQNPRHLVRRRGQEARLRCSPMKGHSHVYWYRQLPEEGLKFMVYLQKENIIDESGMPKERFSAEFPKEGPSILRIQQVVRGDSAAYFCASSPPNGFQEKLFFGSGTQLSVL.

This clonotype was seen ten or more times. This sequence joins TRBV11-1 and TRBJ1-1; maybe TRBD1 (6 bases). The germline V gene has CDR1 SGHAT and CDR2 FQDESV (reference sequence). The germline V and J ends were trimmed by 6 bases and 5 bases, with 16 bases remaining between them. The CDR3 is 14 residues long. As DNA, the CDR3 is TGTGCCAGCAGTCAACAGGGTGGGGAGACTGAAGCTTTCTTT. Translation: CASSQQGGETEAFF.

This clonotype was seen a few times. The rearrangement links TRBV7-9 to TRBJ1-1; no firm D call. V was cut by 2 bases and J by 8 bases, with 6 bases left in between. Germline lookup yields CDR1 SEHNR and CDR2 FQNEAQ (reference sequence). The CDR3 is 11 amino acids. CDR3 in DNA: TGTGCCAGCAGCTTATACAAGGAAGCTTTCTTT. Translated: CASSLYKEAFF.

As for this clonotype: At one of its ends the junction is not consistent with the germline gene, which may arise from a read error. The genes are TRBV11-2 and TRBJ1-5; D is perhaps TRBD1 (6 bases). Germline CDR1 SGHAT, CDR2 FQNNGV. This CDR3 is built from 14 residues. CDR3 coding DNA: TGCGCCAGCAGCCAACTACAGGGAAATCAGCCCCAGCATTTT. Its protein product is CASSQLQGNQPQHF.